The T cell receptor (beta chain) described here comes from a study of shared clonotypes between healthy human individuals. Trimming cost V 3 bases and J 1 base, with 12 bases left between them. Germline assignment: CDR1 LNHDA and CDR2 SQIVND (reference sequence). There are 15 residues in the CDR3. The study's findings and limits: The study drew on few donors, limiting represented genetic and exposure-history diversity.

Comment on this clone: Its antigen is not identified.

Naive CD8 cells, CD45RO-negative and positively selected for CCR7, excluded terminally differentiated effector memory CD45RA+ cells. Donors comprised healthy HIV-negative adults lacking recent acute infections or vaccinations. Here immunoSEQ multiplex PCR was the method, and the copy in TCRdb shows in-frame clones only, minus some. The table has hundreds of thousands of clones, around 96% seen once. The sequenced sample was naive CD8+ T cells sorted from blood. V and J are TRBV19 and TRBJ1-2; no clear D gene. This TCR was recovered from a woman younger than 45 in good health. The CDR3 loop is CASSIWRAYNYGYTF. CDR3 nucleotides: TGTGCCAGTAGTATTTGGAGGGCCTATAACTATGGCTACACCTTC. Combining the CDR3 with reference TRBV19 and TRBJ1-2 gives the whole variable domain DGGITQSPKYLFRKEGQNVTLSCEQNLNHDAMYWYRQDPGQGLRLIYYSQIVNDFQKGDIAEGYSVSREKKESFPLTVTSAQKNPTAFYLCASSIWRAYNYGYTFGSGTRLTVV.